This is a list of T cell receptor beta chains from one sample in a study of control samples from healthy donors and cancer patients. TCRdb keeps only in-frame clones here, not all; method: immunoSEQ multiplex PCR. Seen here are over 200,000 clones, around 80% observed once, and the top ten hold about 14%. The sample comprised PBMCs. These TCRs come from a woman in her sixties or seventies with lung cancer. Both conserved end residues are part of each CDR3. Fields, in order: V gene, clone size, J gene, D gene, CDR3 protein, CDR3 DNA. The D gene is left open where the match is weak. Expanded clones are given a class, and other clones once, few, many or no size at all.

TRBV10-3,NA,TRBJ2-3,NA,CAIRTGDTQYF,TGTGCCATCAGGACAGGAGATACGCAGTATTTT
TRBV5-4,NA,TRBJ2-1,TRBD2,CASSLAVAGGYNEQFF,TGTGCCAGCAGCTTGGCGGTAGCGGGGGGTTACAATGAGCAGTTCTTC
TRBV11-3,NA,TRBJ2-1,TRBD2,CASSPGLAGGNEQFF,TGTGCCAGCAGCCCGGGACTAGCGGGGGGGAATGAGCAGTTCTTC
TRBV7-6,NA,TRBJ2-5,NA,CASSAQSGFQETQYF,TGTGCCAGCAGCGCTCAGAGCGGGTTCCAAGAGACCCAGTACTTC
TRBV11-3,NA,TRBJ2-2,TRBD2,CASSLGLAVANTGELFF,TGTGCCAGCAGCTTAGGCCTAGCGGTCGCGAACACCGGGGAGCTGTTTTTT
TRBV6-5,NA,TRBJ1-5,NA,CASKLNSNQPQHF,TGTGCCAGCAAATTAAATAGCAATCAGCCCCAGCATTTT
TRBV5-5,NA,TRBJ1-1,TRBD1,CASSRDRGEGMNTEAFF,TGTGCCAGCAGCCGGGACAGGGGAGAGGGCATGAACACTGAAGCTTTCTTT
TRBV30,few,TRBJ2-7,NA,CAWSWGAEQYF,TGTGCCTGGAGTTGGGGAGCCGAGCAGTACTTC
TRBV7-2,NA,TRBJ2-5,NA,CASSWTWTQETQYF,TGTGCCAGCAGCTGGACGTGGACCCAAGAGACCCAGTACTTC
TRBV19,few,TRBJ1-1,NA,CASTPQLNTEAFF,TGTGCCAGTACGCCCCAGCTGAACACTGAAGCTTTCTTT
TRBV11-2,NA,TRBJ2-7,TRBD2,CASRLPGLAGGQYF,TGTGCCAGCAGACTGCCGGGACTAGCGGGAGGGCAGTACTTC
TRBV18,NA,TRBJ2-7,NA,CASSPIQGYEQYF,TGTGCCAGCTCACCAATTCAGGGCTACGAGCAGTACTTC
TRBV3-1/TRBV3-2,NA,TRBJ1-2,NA,CASSQSGGGYTF,TGTGCCAGCAGCCAATCGGGAGGGGGCTACACCTTC
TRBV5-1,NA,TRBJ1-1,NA,CASSPDTNTEAFF,TGCGCCAGCAGTCCCGACACGAACACTGAAGCTTTCTTT
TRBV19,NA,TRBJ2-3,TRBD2,CASSIKRGITDTQYF,TGTGCCAGTAGTATAAAGCGGGGGATCACAGATACGCAGTATTTT
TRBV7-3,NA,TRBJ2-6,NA,CASSLKGSGANVLTF,TGTGCCAGCAGCTTAAAAGGCTCTGGGGCCAACGTCCTGACTTTC
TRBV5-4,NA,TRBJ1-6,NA,CASSLGGRYNSPLHF,TGTGCCAGCAGCTTGGGGGGCAGGTATAATTCACCCCTCCACTTT